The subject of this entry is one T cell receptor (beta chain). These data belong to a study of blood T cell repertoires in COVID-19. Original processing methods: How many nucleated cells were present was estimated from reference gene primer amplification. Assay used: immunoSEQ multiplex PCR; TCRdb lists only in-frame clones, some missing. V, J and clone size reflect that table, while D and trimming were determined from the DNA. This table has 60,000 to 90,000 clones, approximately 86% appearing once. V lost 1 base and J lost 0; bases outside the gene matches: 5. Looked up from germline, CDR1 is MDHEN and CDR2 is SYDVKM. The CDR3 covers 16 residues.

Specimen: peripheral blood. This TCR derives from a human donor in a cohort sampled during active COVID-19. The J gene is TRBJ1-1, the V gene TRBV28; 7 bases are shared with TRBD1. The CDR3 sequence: CASSLSGGVMNTEAFF. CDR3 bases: TGTGCCAGCAGTTTATCAGGGGGTGTAATGAACACTGAAGCTTTCTTT. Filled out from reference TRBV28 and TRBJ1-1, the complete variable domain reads DVKVTQSSRYLVKRTGEKVFLECVQDMDHENMFWYRQDPGLGLRLIYFSYDVKMKEKGDIPEGYSVSREKKERFSLILESASTNQTSMYLCASSLSGGVMNTEAFFGQGTRLTVV.